These T cell receptor beta chains were read from a single sample in a study of shared clonotypes between healthy human individuals. The protocol was immunoSEQ multiplex PCR, while the TCRdb copy is restricted to in-frame clones and leaves out a portion. The sample includes 2 million to 2.5 million clones, nearly 97% seen only once; the top ten take around 0.13%. The sequenced sample was naive CD4+ T cells sorted from blood. These receptors all stem from a man younger than 30 in good health. Each CDR3 is given with its conserved first and last residue. Each record gives: D gene, CDR3 length, clone size, V gene, J gene, CDR3 protein, CDR3 DNA. The D gene is left open where the match is weak. Not every row has a clone size; where given, it reads once, few, many or a size class.

d_gene: TRBD1
len: 16
abundance: .
v_gene: TRBV4-1
j_gene: TRBJ1-5
CDR3aa: CASSPPGQGSNQPQHF
CDR3nt: TGCGCCAGCAGCCCTCCGGGACAGGGGAGCAATCAGCCCCAGCATTTT

d_gene: TRBD1
len: 15
abundance: .
v_gene: TRBV9
j_gene: TRBJ2-2
CDR3aa: CASSVAGTGPGELFF
CDR3nt: TGTGCCAGCAGCGTAGCTGGGACAGGGCCCGGGGAGCTGTTTTTT

d_gene: .
len: 14
abundance: once
v_gene: TRBV30
j_gene: TRBJ1-6
CDR3aa: CAWKVGLGNSPLHF
CDR3nt: TGTGCCTGGAAGGTCGGACTGGGTAATTCACCCCTCCACTTT

d_gene: TRBD1
len: 15
abundance: once
v_gene: TRBV7-8
j_gene: TRBJ2-7
CDR3aa: CASSRRGPPSYEQYF
CDR3nt: TGTGCCAGCAGCCGCAGGGGGCCGCCCTCCTACGAGCAGTACTTC

d_gene: .
len: 13
abundance: .
v_gene: TRBV14
j_gene: TRBJ2-3
CDR3aa: CASSQFRSEHAYF
CDR3nt: TGTGCCAGCAGCCAATTTAGGAGCGAACATGCGTATTTT

d_gene: .
len: 13
abundance: .
v_gene: TRBV2
j_gene: TRBJ2-2
CDR3aa: CASSGQSAGELFF
CDR3nt: TGTGCCAGCAGCGGACAGAGTGCCGGGGAGCTGTTTTTT

d_gene: .
len: 14
abundance: once
v_gene: TRBV30
j_gene: TRBJ1-4
CDR3aa: CAWTLRRSNEKLFF
CDR3nt: TGTGCCTGGACCCTAAGGAGAAGTAATGAAAAACTGTTTTTT

d_gene: .
len: 15
abundance: .
v_gene: TRBV7-9
j_gene: TRBJ1-3
CDR3aa: CASSLFGGSGNTIYF
CDR3nt: TGTGCCAGCAGCTTATTCGGGGGATCTGGAAACACCATATATTTT

d_gene: TRBD2
len: 16
abundance: .
v_gene: TRBV5-4
j_gene: TRBJ2-3
CDR3aa: CASSSPGGTSTDTQYF
CDR3nt: TGTGCCAGCAGCTCTCCGGGGGGAACTAGCACAGATACGCAGTATTTT

d_gene: .
len: 14
abundance: .
v_gene: TRBV30
j_gene: TRBJ1-5
CDR3aa: CAWSPPRDNQPQHF
CDR3nt: TGTGCCTGGAGTCCGCCCCGGGACAATCAGCCCCAGCATTTT

d_gene: .
len: 16
abundance: .
v_gene: TRBV19
j_gene: TRBJ2-3
CDR3aa: CASSLDGSYRTDTQYF
CDR3nt: TGTGCCAGTAGTCTAGACGGGAGCTACCGAACAGATACGCAGTATTTT

d_gene: .
len: 13
abundance: .
v_gene: TRBV18
j_gene: TRBJ2-5
CDR3aa: CASSPRVGETQYF
CDR3nt: TGTGCCAGCTCACCAAGGGTGGGAGAGACCCAGTACTTC

d_gene: .
len: 18
abundance: .
v_gene: TRBV12-2
j_gene: TRBJ1-3
CDR3aa: CASRLGQGVIISGNTIYF
CDR3nt: TGTGCAAGTCGCCTTGGACAGGGGGTGATAATCTCTGGAAACACCATATATTTT

d_gene: .
len: 15
abundance: .
v_gene: TRBV19
j_gene: TRBJ1-3
CDR3aa: CASSIGPSSGNTIYF
CDR3nt: TGTGCCAGTAGTATAGGTCCAAGCTCTGGAAACACCATATATTTT

d_gene: TRBD2
len: 18
abundance: .
v_gene: TRBV11-3
j_gene: TRBJ2-1
CDR3aa: CASSLRPPGLAGVNEQFF
CDR3nt: TGTGCCAGCAGCCTGCGCCCGCCCGGACTAGCGGGGGTCAATGAGCAGTTCTTC

d_gene: TRBD2
len: 15
abundance: .
v_gene: TRBV18
j_gene: TRBJ2-7
CDR3aa: CASSRGAGENYEQYF
CDR3nt: TGTGCCAGCTCACGGGGAGCGGGAGAGAACTACGAGCAGTACTTC

d_gene: .
len: 16
abundance: .
v_gene: TRBV19
j_gene: TRBJ1-5
CDR3aa: CASSQLRGQSNQPQHF
CDR3nt: TGTGCCAGTAGTCAGCTACGAGGGCAGAGCAATCAGCCCCAGCATTTT

d_gene: TRBD1
len: 16
abundance: .
v_gene: TRBV5-1
j_gene: TRBJ1-2
CDR3aa: CASSVGQGSATRGYTF
CDR3nt: TGCGCCAGCAGCGTGGGACAGGGATCGGCTACGCGGGGCTACACCTTC

d_gene: .
len: 14
abundance: .
v_gene: TRBV6-5
j_gene: TRBJ1-5
CDR3aa: CASRPSTSWQPQHF
CDR3nt: TGTGCCAGCAGACCATCGACATCATGGCAGCCCCAGCATTTT

d_gene: TRBD1
len: 15
abundance: .
v_gene: TRBV28
j_gene: TRBJ1-2
CDR3aa: CASSSYTGTGYGYTF
CDR3nt: TGTGCCAGCAGTTCATACACCGGGACAGGCTATGGCTACACCTTC

d_gene: TRBD1
len: 16
abundance: .
v_gene: TRBV28
j_gene: TRBJ1-2
CDR3aa: CASSLSGTGSLYGYTF
CDR3nt: TGTGCCAGCAGCTTATCCGGGACAGGGAGTTTGTATGGCTACACCTTC

d_gene: TRBD1
len: 15
abundance: .
v_gene: TRBV11-2
j_gene: TRBJ2-7
CDR3aa: CASSSPTTGSYEQYF
CDR3nt: TGTGCCAGCAGCTCACCCACGACAGGGTCCTACGAGCAGTACTTC

d_gene: .
len: 15
abundance: .
v_gene: TRBV5-1
j_gene: TRBJ1-2
CDR3aa: CASSVGGQANYGYTF
CDR3nt: TGCGCCAGCAGCGTGGGGGGCCAAGCTAACTATGGCTACACCTTC

d_gene: TRBD1
len: 16
abundance: .
v_gene: TRBV5-1
j_gene: TRBJ1-1
CDR3aa: CASSLGDRDVKELAFF
CDR3nt: TGCGCCAGCAGCTTAGGGGACAGGGATGTTAAAGAACTAGCTTTCTTT

d_gene: .
len: 13
abundance: .
v_gene: TRBV4-1
j_gene: TRBJ2-5
CDR3aa: CASSPREEETQYF
CDR3nt: TGCGCCAGCAGCCCGAGAGAAGAAGAGACCCAGTACTTC

d_gene: .
len: 17
abundance: .
v_gene: TRBV11-2
j_gene: TRBJ2-1
CDR3aa: CASSLRAGAGPNNEQFF
CDR3nt: TGTGCCAGCAGCTTACGGGCTGGGGCGGGTCCTAACAATGAGCAGTTCTTC

d_gene: TRBD1
len: 15
abundance: .
v_gene: TRBV6-1
j_gene: TRBJ1-5
CDR3aa: CASSPEPQGAQPQHF
CDR3nt: TGTGCCAGCAGTCCCGAACCTCAGGGGGCGCAGCCCCAGCATTTT

d_gene: .
len: 13
abundance: .
v_gene: TRBV7-9
j_gene: TRBJ1-1
CDR3aa: CASSLTGSPEAFF
CDR3nt: TGTGCCAGCAGCTTAACAGGGAGTCCTGAAGCTTTCTTT

d_gene: .
len: 16
abundance: once
v_gene: TRBV13
j_gene: TRBJ2-7
CDR3aa: CASRYYFRDSSYEQYF
CDR3nt: TGTGCCAGCAGGTATTATTTCAGGGATTCCTCCTACGAGCAGTACTTC

d_gene: .
len: 15
abundance: .
v_gene: TRBV2
j_gene: TRBJ2-5
CDR3aa: CASREGQPYQETQYF
CDR3nt: TGTGCCAGCAGGGAGGGACAGCCTTACCAAGAGACCCAGTACTTC

d_gene: .
len: 16
abundance: .
v_gene: TRBV5-4
j_gene: TRBJ2-3
CDR3aa: CASSLASRTSTDTQYF
CDR3nt: TGTGCCAGCAGCTTGGCTAGCAGGACTAGCACAGATACGCAGTATTTT

d_gene: .
len: 12
abundance: .
v_gene: TRBV10-3
j_gene: TRBJ1-2
CDR3aa: CASRAGGYGYTF
CDR3nt: TGTGCCAGCAGAGCCGGGGGCTATGGCTACACCTTC

d_gene: .
len: 14
abundance: .
v_gene: TRBV25-1
j_gene: TRBJ1-6
CDR3aa: CASSQTRFNSPLHF
CDR3nt: TGTGCCAGCAGTCAGACACGGTTTAATTCACCCCTCCACTTT

d_gene: TRBD1
len: 14
abundance: once
v_gene: TRBV4-1
j_gene: TRBJ2-7
CDR3aa: CASRRTGSSYEQYF
CDR3nt: TGCGCCAGCAGGAGGACAGGGAGCTCCTACGAGCAGTACTTC

d_gene: .
len: 15
abundance: .
v_gene: TRBV5-1
j_gene: TRBJ2-5
CDR3aa: CASSLEAREGETQYF
CDR3nt: TGCGCCAGCAGCTTGGAAGCCCGAGAAGGGGAGACCCAGTACTTC

d_gene: TRBD1
len: 14
abundance: .
v_gene: TRBV7-2
j_gene: TRBJ1-2
CDR3aa: CASRPGQGGLGYTF
CDR3nt: TGTGCCAGCAGGCCGGGACAGGGAGGTTTAGGCTACACCTTC

d_gene: .
len: 13
abundance: .
v_gene: TRBV6-6
j_gene: TRBJ1-2
CDR3aa: CASSPTRGYGYTF
CDR3nt: TGTGCCAGCAGCCCCACCCGGGGCTATGGCTACACCTTC

d_gene: .
len: 9
abundance: .
v_gene: TRBV29-1
j_gene: TRBJ2-7
CDR3aa: CSVVSGQYF
CDR3nt: TGCAGCGTTGTGTCCGGGCAGTACTTC

d_gene: .
len: 12
abundance: .
v_gene: TRBV5-4
j_gene: TRBJ2-5
CDR3aa: CASMGFWETQYF
CDR3nt: TGTGCCAGCATGGGATTCTGGGAGACCCAGTACTTC

d_gene: .
len: 12
abundance: .
v_gene: TRBV28
j_gene: TRBJ1-6
CDR3aa: CASSTSSSPLHF
CDR3nt: TGTGCCAGCAGTACGAGCAGCTCACCCCTCCACTTT

d_gene: .
len: 16
abundance: .
v_gene: TRBV10-3
j_gene: TRBJ1-2
CDR3aa: CAISESLGGGSSGYTF
CDR3nt: TGTGCCATCAGTGAGAGTCTGGGAGGGGGATCTAGTGGCTACACCTTC

d_gene: .
len: 14
abundance: .
v_gene: TRBV6-6
j_gene: TRBJ2-7
CDR3aa: CASSPGHQSYEQYF
CDR3nt: TGTGCCAGCAGTCCGGGACACCAGTCCTACGAGCAGTACTTC

d_gene: TRBD1
len: 17
abundance: .
v_gene: TRBV27
j_gene: TRBJ1-2
CDR3aa: CASSLSISGGASYGYTF
CDR3nt: TGTGCCAGCAGTTTATCGATCTCAGGGGGCGCATCCTATGGCTACACCTTC

d_gene: TRBD2
len: 16
abundance: .
v_gene: TRBV11-2
j_gene: TRBJ2-7
CDR3aa: CASSSRTSGGAYEQYF
CDR3nt: TGTGCCAGCAGCTCCCGGACTAGCGGGGGAGCCTACGAGCAGTACTTC

d_gene: .
len: 14
abundance: .
v_gene: TRBV14
j_gene: TRBJ1-2
CDR3aa: CASSQAGSNYGYTF
CDR3nt: TGTGCCAGCAGCCAAGCAGGATCTAACTATGGCTACACCTTC

d_gene: TRBD1
len: 14
abundance: once
v_gene: TRBV5-1
j_gene: TRBJ1-1
CDR3aa: CASSLAMTGVEAFF
CDR3nt: TGCGCCAGCAGCTTGGCTATGACAGGGGTCGAAGCTTTCTTT

d_gene: .
len: 13
abundance: .
v_gene: TRBV19
j_gene: TRBJ1-2
CDR3aa: CASSIGGGGGYTF
CDR3nt: TGTGCCAGTAGTATTGGCGGGGGCGGTGGCTACACCTTC

d_gene: TRBD1
len: 14
abundance: .
v_gene: TRBV6-5
j_gene: TRBJ2-7
CDR3aa: CASRRPGQGFEQYF
CDR3nt: TGTGCCAGCAGAAGACCGGGACAGGGCTTCGAGCAGTACTTC

d_gene: .
len: 15
abundance: .
v_gene: TRBV9
j_gene: TRBJ2-2
CDR3aa: CASSVGLESTGELFF
CDR3nt: TGTGCCAGCAGCGTGGGTTTGGAGTCCACCGGGGAGCTGTTTTTT

d_gene: TRBD1
len: 14
abundance: .
v_gene: TRBV25-1
j_gene: TRBJ2-7
CDR3aa: CASSSWDRGYEQYF
CDR3nt: TGTGCCAGCAGTAGTTGGGACAGGGGGTACGAGCAGTACTTC

d_gene: TRBD1
len: 14
abundance: .
v_gene: TRBV25-1
j_gene: TRBJ2-7
CDR3aa: CASIAGTGGYEQYF
CDR3nt: TGTGCCAGCATTGCCGGGACAGGGGGATACGAGCAGTACTTC

d_gene: .
len: 13
abundance: .
v_gene: TRBV5-1
j_gene: TRBJ2-3
CDR3aa: CASSLLSTDTQYF
CDR3nt: TGCGCCAGCAGCTTGTTGAGTACAGATACGCAGTATTTT

d_gene: .
len: 14
abundance: .
v_gene: TRBV5-1
j_gene: TRBJ1-4
CDR3aa: CASSFWRGDEKLFF
CDR3nt: TGCGCCAGCAGCTTTTGGAGGGGTGATGAAAAACTGTTTTTT

d_gene: TRBD1
len: 15
abundance: .
v_gene: TRBV5-4
j_gene: TRBJ1-2
CDR3aa: CASSQTGGGNYGYTF
CDR3nt: TGTGCCAGCAGCCAAACGGGAGGGGGCAACTATGGCTACACCTTC